These 15 T cell receptor beta chains originate from one sample sequenced in a study of T cell repertoires and HLA-DP antigens. Here immunoSEQ multiplex PCR was the method, and the copy in TCRdb shows in-frame clones only, minus some. Of around 100,000 clones listed, nearly 95% are singletons. These receptors' antigens are unknown. Sequencing was carried out using CD4+ T cells from PBMCs. These receptors were collected from a woman aged 18-30 years in good health and CMV-seronegative.

The chain has TRBV28 and TRBJ2-5; 11 bases line up with TRBD1. The V and J ends lost 5 bases and 5 bases, in that order; junction bases with no gene match: 7. This CDR3 is 15 amino acids long. The V gene's germline CDR1 is MDHEN and CDR2 SYDVKM. CDR3 residues: CASSQGTGGRETQYF. As DNA, the CDR3 is TGTGCCAGCAGTCAAGGGACAGGGGGTAGGGAGACCCAGTACTTC.

This clone was seen a single time. V usage is TRBV18 and J usage is TRBJ1-5, with 9 bases identical to TRBD1. V gave up 3 bases and J gave up 6 bases; unmatched junction bases: 9. Germline V gene lookup returns CDR1 KGHSH and CDR2 LQKENI. There are 16 residues in the CDR3. CDR3 nucleotide sequence: TGTGCCAGCTCACCCTCGGGACAGGGCGGTGGTCAGCCCCAGCATTTT. This gives the protein CASSPSGQGGGQPQHF.

This clone has a single count. V is TRBV27 and J is TRBJ2-2, with a weak D call TRBD1 (5 bases). Germline V gene data show CDR1 as MNHEY and CDR2 as SMNVEV (reference sequence). V was trimmed by 7 bases and J by 1 base, leaving 16 bases between them. The CDR3 has 16 amino acids. The DNA of the CDR3 is TGTGCCAGCACCACCCCTAGGGGCTGGAACACCGGGGAGCTGTTTTTT. Its translation: CASTTPRGWNTGELFF.

The V call is TRBV4-1, the J call TRBJ1-5; the D gene is possibly TRBD1 (6 bases). Germline CDR1 MGHRA, CDR2 YSYEKL. This CDR3 contains 14 residues. The V and J ends lost 0 bases and 6 bases respectively, with 9 bases between them. The chain's CDR3 is CASSQDRGRQPQHF. CDR3 sequence (DNA): TGCGCCAGCAGCCAAGACAGGGGACGTCAGCCCCAGCATTTT.

The chain couples TRBV9 to TRBJ1-2, with 8 bases identical to TRBD1. This CDR3 region has 14 residues. The germline V gene has CDR1 SGDLS and CDR2 YYNGEE. Unmatched junction bases numbered 8, after V lost 6 bases and J lost 4 bases. In DNA, the CDR3 is TGTGCCAGCACCAAGAGACAGGGGCTCTATGGCTACACCTTC. As protein: CASTKRQGLYGYTF.

This clone was picked up one time. The chain has TRBV18 and TRBJ1-4; 7 bases map to TRBD1. V lost 4 bases to trimming and J lost 5 bases; unmatched junction nucleotides: 4. The CDR3 has 14 residues. The V gene's germline CDR1 is KGHSH and CDR2 LQKENI. CDR3 bases: TGTGCCAGCTCACTGGACAGGAGAAATGAAAAACTGTTTTTT. It is translated as CASSLDRRNEKLFF.

The chain employs TRBV7-3 and TRBJ2-3; TRBD2 matches 9 bases. The CDR3 covers 17 residues. Germline lookup yields CDR1 SGHTA and CDR2 FQGTGA. Unmatched junction bases numbered 10, after V lost 1 base and J lost 5 bases. The CDR3 loop is CASSLMGPGLAGDTQYF. CDR3 sequence (DNA): TGTGCCAGCAGCTTAATGGGGCCGGGACTAGCAGGAGATACGCAGTATTTT.

The chain carries TRBV7-3 and TRBJ2-5, with 14 bases that match TRBD2. Germline V gives CDR1 SGHTA, CDR2 FQGTGA. V lost 0 bases to trimming and J lost 3 bases; unmatched junction nucleotides: 3. The CDR3 extends over 17 amino acids. In DNA, the CDR3 is TGTGCCAGCAGCTTAACGGGGACTAGCGGGAGTAAAGAGACCCAGTACTTC. Its protein product is CASSLTGTSGSKETQYF. The full variable domain, in which reference TRBV7-3 and TRBJ2-5 provide the parts outside the CDR3, is GAGVSQTPSNKVTEKGKYVELRCDPISGHTALYWYRQSLGQGPEFLIYFQGTGAADDSGLPNDRFFAVRPEGSVSTLKIQRTERGDSAVYLCASSLTGTSGSKETQYFGPGTRLLVL.

The chain carries TRBV10-1 and TRBJ2-1, with 7 bases fitting TRBD2. The CDR3 extends over 17 amino acids. Trimming removed 5 bases from V and 0 bases from J; junction bases left unmatched: 10. Looked up from germline, CDR1 is WNHNN and CDR2 is SYGVQD (reference sequence). The CDR3 spells CASSPLTSIRSYNEQFF. CDR3 DNA sequence: TGCGCCAGCAGTCCACTGACTAGCATTCGCTCCTACAATGAGCAGTTCTTC.

CDR3 residues: CASSVNGRVQSADTQYF. CDR3 in DNA: TGTGCCAGCAGTGTCAACGGAAGGGTTCAGAGTGCAGATACGCAGTATTTT. The V call is TRBV2, the J call TRBJ2-3; no definite D call. CDR1 is SNHLY, CDR2 FYNNEI, per germline. V was shortened by 4 bases and J by 4 bases, with 21 bases between the two germline ends. The length of the CDR3 is 17 residues.

The V gene is TRBV10-3, the J gene TRBJ2-2, with TRBD1 matching 8 bases. V was pared by 8 bases and J by 6 bases, with 8 bases of the junction left unmatched. This CDR3 contains 14 residues. Germline loops: CDR1 ENHRY, CDR2 SYGVKD. CDR3 DNA sequence: TGTGCCATCGCAGGGACAGGAGCGGCCGGGGAGCTGTTTTTT. This translates into CAIAGTGAAGELFF.

This chain connects TRBV4-2 to TRBJ2-2; D remains ambiguous. Germline CDR1 and CDR2: LGHNA and YNFKEQ. V was clipped by 0 bases and J by 7 bases, with 12 bases between them. The CDR3 is 15 amino acids. The CDR3 loop is CASSQEKWANGELFF. In nucleotides, the CDR3 is TGTGCCAGCAGCCAAGAAAAATGGGCAAACGGGGAGCTGTTTTTT.

The gene calls are TRBV5-1 and TRBJ1-1; D is perhaps TRBD1 (5 bases). This CDR3 comprises 13 residues. V gave up 1 base and J gave up 7 bases, with 11 bases separating them. The V gene's germline CDR1 is SGHRS and CDR2 YFSETQ. DNA of the CDR3: TGCGCCAGCAGCTTGAAGGTCGGGGGTGAAGCTTTCTTT. It yields the protein CASSLKVGGEAFF.

The rearrangement links TRBV5-1 to TRBJ2-1, with 10 bases that match TRBD1. Germline trimming cut 4 bases from V and 0 bases from J; bases unmatched to any gene: 16. This CDR3 spans 20 amino acids. CDR1 is SGHRS and CDR2 is YFSETQ in the germline V gene. For the CDR3, the DNA is TGCGCCAGCAGCGTATTCGGGACAGGGGACGTAAGGAGCTCCTACAATGAGCAGTTCTTC. Translated: CASSVFGTGDVRSSYNEQFF.

The rearrangement joins TRBV19 to TRBJ1-2; possible D gene TRBD1, 5 bases. V was trimmed by 5 bases and J by 4 bases, leaving 11 bases between them. The CDR3 length is 13 residues. CDR1 and CDR2 (germline): LNHDA, SQIVND (reference sequence). CDR3 coding DNA: TGTGCCAGTAGTCTGGACATTTCCTATGGCTACACCTTC. Translated, it gives CASSLDISYGYTF.